This T cell receptor (beta chain) was documented in a study of T cell repertoires in cytomegalovirus infection. Overall study: Both CMV infection and a matching HLA type were indicated by public TCR beta signatures.

This CDR3 contains 16 residues. Germline V lookup: CDR1 SGHTA, CDR2 FQGNSA. Between the trimmed V and J ends, which lost 4 bases and 5 bases, there was a span of 18 bases. TCRdb recomputed calls from the reads with MiXCR, one row per CDR3 protein. Seen here are about 400,000 distinct CDR3 sequences, about a sixth observed once, and the top ten hold approximately 8%. This clonotype was counted many times. What it recognizes is unknown. Study-level results: Carriage of CMV together with the relevant HLA was identifiable through cumulative public TCR beta family frequency. It was HLA-C-restricted CMV-specific TCR beta clonotypes that dominated the response ex vivo.

Sequenced: PBMCs. The chain links TRBV7-2 to TRBJ1-3; D remains ambiguous. This clonotype originated in a human donor in good health (CMV status not recorded). Some clones in this sample may be carry-over from other donors' samples. In nucleotides, the CDR3 is TGTGCCAGCAGCTCTTTCCCCTGGCGGGAACGAAACACCATATATTTT. This sequence encodes CASSSFPWRERNTIYF.